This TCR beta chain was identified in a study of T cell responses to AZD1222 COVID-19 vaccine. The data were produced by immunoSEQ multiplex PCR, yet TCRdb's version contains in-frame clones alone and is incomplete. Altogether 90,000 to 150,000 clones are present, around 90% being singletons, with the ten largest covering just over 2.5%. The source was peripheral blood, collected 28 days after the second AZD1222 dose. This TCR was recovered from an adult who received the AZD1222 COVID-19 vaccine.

The CDR3 sequence: CASSYALGSGNQPQHF. DNA of the CDR3: TGTGCCAGCAGTTACGCCCTGGGCAGCGGCAATCAGCCCCAGCATTTT. The chain is built from TRBV6-6 and TRBJ1-5, with D uncertain. V was shortened by 2 bases and J by 2 bases, with 13 bases between the two germline ends. CDR1 is MNHNY, CDR2 SVGAGI, per germline (reference sequence). This CDR3 region has 16 residues.